The 28 T cell receptor beta chains reported below all come from one sample, sequenced in a study of blood T cell repertoires in COVID-19. The data were produced by immunoSEQ multiplex PCR, yet TCRdb's version contains in-frame clones alone and is incomplete. The sample yields about 330,000 clones, about 89% seen once. What was sequenced was PBMCs or T cells enriched from blood (not recorded which). The receptor set was obtained from a woman aged 25-40 years who had recovered from COVID-19.

This chain links TRBV28 with TRBJ1-6; no firm D call. Trimming removed 5 bases at V and 6 bases at J, with 5 bases between. Germline lookup yields CDR1 MDHEN and CDR2 SYDVKM. CDR3 length: 12 residues. In DNA form, the CDR3 reads TGTGCCAGCAGTACTTTTAATTCACCCCTCCACTTT. The encoded protein is CASSTFNSPLHF.

The chain links TRBV6-5 to TRBJ1-6; D is undetermined. CDR1 and CDR2 (germline): MNHEY, SVGAGI. This CDR3 is 12 amino acids long. V gave up 7 bases and J gave up 6 bases, with 7 bases separating them. In DNA form, the CDR3 reads TGTGCCAGCACTCGTAGTAATTCACCCCTCCACTTT. Translation gives CASTRSNSPLHF.

V usage is TRBV15 and J usage is TRBJ2-1; 10 bases are a match to TRBD2. Germline V gene lookup returns CDR1 LNHNV and CDR2 YYDKDF (reference sequence). V gave up 5 bases and J gave up 7 bases; unmatched junction bases: 8. This CDR3 spans 15 amino acids. In nucleotides, the CDR3 is TGTGCCACCAGCGTACAGCGGGGGGGCTGGAATGAGCAGTTCTTC. Translated: CATSVQRGGWNEQFF.

The V call is TRBV5-4, the J call TRBJ2-1; TRBD1 agrees at 10 bases. The CDR3 loop spans 15 amino acids. Trimming cost V 7 bases and J 2 bases; bases outside gene matches: 6. Germline CDR1 reads SGHNT; CDR2 reads YYREEE (reference sequence). This chain's CDR3 is CASSWGTGAYNEQFF. DNA for the CDR3: TGTGCCAGCTCCTGGGGGACAGGGGCCTACAATGAGCAGTTCTTC.

The chain uses TRBV5-4 and TRBJ2-7, with D tentatively TRBD1 (5 bases). The germline V and J ends were trimmed by 1 base and 2 bases, with 7 bases remaining between them. CDR3 length: 13 amino acids. Germline assignment: CDR1 SGHNT and CDR2 YYREEE (reference sequence). The CDR3 reads CASSLKGTYEQYF. The CDR3, as DNA: TGTGCCAGCAGCTTGAAGGGGACCTACGAGCAGTACTTC. The entire variable domain, with the rest obtained from reference TRBV5-4 and TRBJ2-7, is as follows: ETGVTQSPTHLIKTRGQQVTLRCSSQSGHNTVSWYQQALGQGPQFIFQYYREEENGRGNFPPRFSGLQFPNYSSELNVNALELDDSALYLCASSLKGTYEQYFGPGTRLTVT.

This chain joins TRBV27 and TRBJ1-1; 7 bases map to TRBD1. From germline, CDR1 is MNHEY and CDR2 SMNVEV (reference sequence). CDR3 size: 13 residues. Germline trimming cut 3 bases from V and 10 bases from J; bases unmatched to any gene: 8. CDR3 sequence: CASSFRRQGLAFF. In DNA, the CDR3 is TGTGCCAGCAGTTTCCGGAGACAGGGACTAGCTTTCTTT.

The genes are TRBV28 and TRBJ2-7; D may be TRBD2 (5 bases). Trimming shortened V by 6 bases and J by 5 bases, and 20 bases separated the two germline ends. Looked up from germline, CDR1 is MDHEN and CDR2 is SYDVKM. The CDR3 totals 15 residues. Here the CDR3 DNA reads TGTGCCAGCAGAGCAGAGGACGGAGGTCGGGACGAGCAGTACTTC. This gives the protein CASRAEDGGRDEQYF. Variable domain in full (rest from reference TRBV28 and TRBJ2-7): DVKVTQSSRYLVKRTGEKVFLECVQDMDHENMFWYRQDPGLGLRLIYFSYDVKMKEKGDIPEGYSVSREKKERFSLILESASTNQTSMYLCASRAEDGGRDEQYFGPGTRLTVT.

The chain combines TRBV28 with TRBJ1-5; D not certain. The V and J ends lost 5 bases and 4 bases respectively, with 15 bases between them. CDR1 is MDHEN, CDR2 SYDVKM, per germline. The CDR3 contains 15 residues. CDR3 in amino acids: CASSPLLGRNQPQHF. CDR3 nucleotide sequence: TGTGCCAGCAGTCCCCTTTTGGGGAGAAATCAGCCCCAGCATTTT.

The chain joins TRBV10-2 to TRBJ2-2, with D perhaps TRBD2 (6 bases). The CDR3 has 14 amino acids. V lost 8 bases and J lost 2, with 12 bases in between. Germline CDR1 WSHSY, CDR2 SAAADI. CDR3 coding DNA: TGCGCCAGCCGCGGGGACCGCAACACCGGGGAGCTGTTTTTT. The encoded protein is CASRGDRNTGELFF.

The chain's CDR3 is CASSQHRESGTEAFF. The DNA for the CDR3 is TGCGCCAGCAGCCAACACAGGGAAAGTGGCACTGAAGCTTTCTTT. This sequence joins TRBV4-3 and TRBJ1-1, with TRBD1 as a possible D gene (6 bases). V lost 2 bases to trimming and J lost 4 bases, with 14 bases between them. The CDR3 contains 15 residues. Germline V CDR1 and CDR2: LGHNA, YSLEER.

CDR3 in DNA: TGTGCCAGCAGTACCGGACAGGGGGCCCGAGCTTTCTTT. Its protein product is CASSTGQGARAFF. This chain uses TRBV28 with TRBJ1-1; TRBD1 matches at 11 bases. J was trimmed by 10 bases and V by 5 bases; bases with no gene match: 6. This CDR3 contains 13 residues. The V gene's germline CDR1 is MDHEN and CDR2 SYDVKM.

A note on this clone: Within the sample, other DNA sequences also encode this same CDR3. The chain has TRBV29-1 and TRBJ2-7; 12 bases map to TRBD1. There are 14 residues in the CDR3. V gave up 1 base and J gave up 5 bases; unmatched junction bases: 3. Germline V gene sequence: CDR1 SQVTM, CDR2 ANQGSEA. DNA for the CDR3: TGCAGCGTTGAAGGGGGACAGGGGGCCAACGAGCAGTACTTC. The encoded protein is CSVEGGQGANEQYF.

The chain carries TRBV19 and TRBJ1-6; 10 bases line up with TRBD1. V trimming: 7 bases; J trimming: 11 bases; junction bases outside the gene matches: 11. CDR1 and CDR2 (germline): LNHDA, SQIVND (reference sequence). The CDR3 loop spans 15 amino acids. The CDR3 reads CASTPGTGARPPLHF. The CDR3, as DNA: TGTGCCAGTACCCCCGGGACAGGGGCGCGTCCACCCCTCCACTTT.

In its sample, this clone was seen a few times. The V and J genes are TRBV6-5 and TRBJ1-6, with D hard to call. Germline V CDR1 and CDR2: MNHEY, SVGAGI. The CDR3 extends over 12 amino acids. V was clipped by 4 bases and J by 15 bases, with 13 bases between them. CDR3 DNA: TGTGCCAGCAGTTCCCTCGGGTGGGTCCTCCACTTT. Protein: CASSSLGWVLHF.

This clone occurred once. The chain uses TRBV29-1 and TRBJ1-1; perhaps TRBD1 as D (6 bases). The V gene's germline CDR1 is SQVTM and CDR2 ANQGSEA. There are 15 residues in the CDR3. Trimming left V 3 bases short and J 1 base short, with 15 bases between. Written as DNA, the CDR3 is TGCAGCGTTGATACCACCGGACAGTCGAACACTGAAGCTTTCTTT. It encodes CSVDTTGQSNTEAFF. Using reference TRBV29-1 and TRBJ1-1 for the parts outside the CDR3, the full variable domain is SAVISQKPSRDICQRGTSLTIQCQVDSQVTMMFWYRQQPGQSLTLIATANQGSEATYESGFVIDKFPISRPNLTFSTLTVSNMSPEDSSIYLCSVDTTGQSNTEAFFGQGTRLTVV.

The rearrangement uses TRBV5-1 and TRBJ2-2; 7 bases fit TRBD1. With 4 bases clipped from V and 5 bases from J, the junction kept 11 bases outside the gene matches. From germline, CDR1 is SGHRS and CDR2 YFSETQ. The CDR3 is made up of 16 amino acids. The CDR3 DNA reads as TGCGCCAGCAGCCATTCCGGGACAGCACAAACCGGGGAGCTGTTTTTT. This encodes CASSHSGTAQTGELFF.

This chain joins TRBV7-2 and TRBJ2-5, with TRBD1 as a possible D gene (6 bases). The V end was cut by 4 bases, the J end by 5 bases, with 20 bases between. This CDR3 is built from 16 residues. Per the germline V gene, CDR1 is SGHTA and CDR2 is FQGNSA. CDR3 in amino acids: CASSYRPSWGPETQYF. CDR3 in DNA: TGTGCCAGCAGCTACCGGCCTAGTTGGGGGCCTGAGACCCAGTACTTC.

This clone was counted a few times. V gene TRBV30 combines with J gene TRBJ2-7, with D possibly being TRBD1 (6 bases). The germline CDR1 and CDR2 sequences are GTSNPN and SVGIG (reference sequence). This CDR3 spans 12 amino acids. Deletions cut 3 bases from V and 3 bases from J, with 9 bases between. CDR3 in amino acids: CAWRGRGYEQYF. The CDR3 region has the DNA TGTGCCTGGAGAGGCAGGGGCTACGAGCAGTACTTC.

The count of this clone is one. The chain combines TRBV27 with TRBJ1-1; D gene unclear. With 3 bases removed from V and 8 bases from J, the gap between germline ends came to 7 bases. The CDR3 sequence is 11 residues long. Germline CDR1 MNHEY, CDR2 SMNVEV (reference sequence). CDR3 nucleotide sequence: TGTGCCAGCAGTTTCGGGAGCGAAGCTTTCTTT. This encodes CASSFGSEAFF.

The rearrangement links TRBV7-8 to TRBJ2-1; D is ambiguous. Trimming removed 5 bases at V and 7 bases at J, with 6 bases between. Germline V gene sequence: CDR1 SGHVS, CDR2 FQNEAQ. This CDR3 contains 11 residues. CDR3 amino acids: CASSPGNEQFF. The DNA of the CDR3 is TGTGCCAGCAGCCCGGGTAATGAGCAGTTCTTC.

This clone showed up just once. The chain links TRBV6-5 to TRBJ1-3; TRBD1 aligns across 7 bases. V lost 8 bases and J lost 3; bases outside the gene matches: 4. This CDR3 region has 13 residues. Germline CDR1 and CDR2: MNHEY and SVGAGI. This CDR3 is CASSRGLGNTIYF. CDR3 sequence (DNA): TGTGCCAGCTCGAGGGGGCTTGGAAACACCATATATTTT.

This clone was recorded once. The V gene is TRBV28, the J gene TRBJ1-5, with 8 bases lining up with TRBD1. Per the germline V gene, CDR1 is MDHEN and CDR2 is SYDVKM. The CDR3 runs 15 residues. Trimming cost V 6 bases and J 5 bases; bases outside gene matches: 9. CDR3 in amino acids: CASSRTSRGHQPQHF. In DNA, the CDR3 is TGTGCCAGCAGCCGAACGTCCAGGGGGCATCAGCCCCAGCATTTT.

The V and J genes are TRBV5-1 and TRBJ1-4; the match to TRBD1 covers 8 bases. Per the germline V gene, CDR1 is SGHRS and CDR2 is YFSETQ. The CDR3 loop spans 18 amino acids. V shed 4 bases and J 2 bases; nucleotides not matched to a gene: 13. CDR3 sequence (DNA): TGCGCCAGCAGCATACAGGGGGTAGCTACTATCACTAATGAAAAACTGTTTTTT. This sequence encodes CASSIQGVATITNEKLFF.

The V gene is TRBV7-9, the J gene TRBJ2-7, with 7 positions matching TRBD1. The CDR3 has 16 amino acids. With V trimmed by 5 bases and J by 3 bases, 13 bases remained unmatched. Per germline, CDR1 SEHNR and CDR2 FQNEAQ (reference sequence). The CDR3 loop is CASSLPTTGTLYEQYF. For the CDR3, the DNA is TGTGCCAGCAGCCTCCCTACGACAGGGACCCTCTACGAGCAGTACTTC.

The rearrangement links TRBV6-5 to TRBJ1-2, with D unclear. This CDR3 is built from 12 residues. V gave up 5 bases and J gave up 4 bases, with 8 bases separating them. Per the germline V gene, CDR1 is MNHEY and CDR2 is SVGAGI. CDR3 nucleotide sequence: TGTGCCAGCAGTCCTACTATCTATGGCTACACCTTC. Its translation is CASSPTIYGYTF.

CDR3 loop: CAISGGGPGELFF. CDR3 nucleotide sequence: TGTGCCATCAGCGGCGGGGGCCCCGGGGAGCTGTTTTTT. The genes are TRBV10-3 and TRBJ2-2; tentative D call: TRBD2 (7 bases). The CDR3 totals 13 residues. Germline V gene data show CDR1 as ENHRY and CDR2 as SYGVKD. The V and J ends lost 6 bases and 6 bases respectively, with 11 bases between them.

The genes are TRBV5-1 and TRBJ2-1, with D uncertain. The CDR3 covers 14 residues. Germline V CDR1 and CDR2: SGHRS, YFSETQ. V was trimmed by 0 bases and J by 7 bases, leaving 11 bases between them. CDR3 sequence (DNA): TGCGCCAGCAGCTTGGCGGTATCCTTTAATGAGCAGTTCTTC. It codes for CASSLAVSFNEQFF.

The V call is TRBV7-9, the J call TRBJ1-1, with 7 bases lining up with TRBD1. Trimming at V came to 4 bases and at J to 1 base, leaving 6 bases not matched to a gene. From germline, CDR1 is SEHNR and CDR2 FQNEAQ (reference sequence). CDR3 size: 15 residues. The chain's CDR3 is CASSSTGAENTEAFF. DNA of the CDR3: TGTGCCAGCAGCTCTACAGGGGCGGAGAACACTGAAGCTTTCTTT.